The 26 T cell receptor beta chains listed next were all sequenced from one sample in a study of T cells expressing NK-cell markers. TCRdb reprocessed the 5' RACE reads and stores each CDR3 protein as one record, lacking DNA. The data include 140,000 to 150,000 distinct CDR3 sequences; the top ten clones carry 9% to 15%. The sequencing sample was made of blood T cells: a sorted CD56 or NKG2C T cell subset, CD4+ or CD8+ T cells, or bulk PBMC T cells (not recorded which). The receptors shown here come from a man aged 18 to 29 in good health.

V and J are TRBV2 and TRBJ2-3; TCRdb's D call of TRBD1 is untestable without DNA. Per the germline V gene, CDR1 is SNHLY and CDR2 is FYNNEI. The CDR3 runs 15 residues. The CDR3 here is CASTTGRLSTDTQYF.

The chain joins TRBV13 to TRBJ2-7; TCRdb returns TRBD1, unconfirmable since there is no DNA. The CDR3 covers 14 residues. Germline CDR1 reads PRHDT; CDR2 reads FYEKMQ (reference sequence). The CDR3 sequence is CASSALGQYYEQYF.

The genes are TRBV4-2 and TRBJ2-3; absent DNA, TCRdb's TRBD2 call cannot be checked. This CDR3 is 17 amino acids long. The germline CDR1 and CDR2 sequences are LGHNA and YNFKEQ. CDR3 region: CASSQEGGGPRGDTQYF.

This sequence joins TRBV11-2 and TRBJ1-6. The CDR3 covers 14 residues. Germline V gives CDR1 SGHAT, CDR2 FQNNGV. CDR3 residues: CASSYGRGNSPLHF.

The V and J genes are TRBV14 and TRBJ2-1. This CDR3 contains 16 residues. Germline loops: CDR1 SGHDN, CDR2 FVKESK. The CDR3 here is CASSQPDETNYNEQFF. Supplemented by reference TRBV14 and TRBJ2-1, the full variable domain reads EAGVTQFPSHSVIEKGQTVTLRCDPISGHDNLYWYRRVMGKEIKFLLHFVKESKQDESGMPNNRFLAERTGGTYSTLKVQPAELEDSGVYFCASSQPDETNYNEQFFGPGTRLTVL.

The chain uses TRBV24-1 and TRBJ2-1; lacking DNA, the TRBD2 call made by TCRdb goes unchecked. Germline V lookup: CDR1 KGHDR, CDR2 SFDVKD. The CDR3 is 14 residues long. The CDR3 sequence: CATSESEGLNEQFF.

The rearrangement joins TRBV10-3 to TRBJ2-3; absent DNA, TCRdb's TRBD2 call cannot be checked. Germline V gives CDR1 ENHRY, CDR2 SYGVKD. This CDR3 is 14 amino acids long. CDR3 amino acids: CAISDPAGSDTQYF.

The chain recombines TRBV6-5 with TRBJ2-7. This CDR3 region has 13 residues. The germline gives CDR1 MNHEY, CDR2 SVGAGI. CDR3 residues: CASSYSGAYEQYF.

The V call is TRBV7-8, the J call TRBJ2-5; lacking DNA, the TRBD2 call made by TCRdb goes unchecked. Per the germline V gene, CDR1 is SGHVS and CDR2 is FQNEAQ. The CDR3 covers 17 residues. CDR3 region: CASSPTSGRPFKETQYF.

The chain combines TRBV7-3 with TRBJ2-2; lacking DNA, the TRBD2 call made by TCRdb goes unchecked. This CDR3 region has 15 residues. Germline CDR1 is SGHTA and CDR2 is FQGTGA. The chain's CDR3 is CASSLDGRAAGELFF.

The J gene is TRBJ1-1, the V gene TRBV7-9; the TCRdb call, TRBD1, lacks DNA for checking. The CDR3 covers 14 residues. Germline V lookup: CDR1 SEHNR, CDR2 FQNEAQ (reference sequence). Here the CDR3 reads CASSPARQANGAFF.

The chain carries TRBV5-1 and TRBJ1-1; TCRdb designates TRBD1, a call that cannot be tested without DNA. The CDR3 length is 17 residues. Germline V lookup: CDR1 SGHRS, CDR2 YFSETQ. This CDR3 reads CASSPWEEGAPDTEAFF.

The chain uses TRBV3-1 and TRBJ2-5. CDR1 LGHDT and CDR2 YNNKEL come from the germline V gene (reference sequence). The CDR3 covers 14 residues. CDR3 sequence: CASSQGRLQETQYF.

This rearrangement joins TRBV27 to TRBJ1-2; TCRdb's D call of TRBD1 is untestable without DNA. This CDR3 comprises 16 residues. Germline V gives CDR1 MNHEY, CDR2 SMNVEV (reference sequence). This CDR3 reads CASSLSPAYHGDGYTF.

This chain links TRBV10-3 with TRBJ2-7; TCRdb indicates TRBD1, and absent DNA this call remains unverified. Per the germline V gene, CDR1 is ENHRY and CDR2 is SYGVKD. The CDR3 contains 14 residues. This chain's CDR3 is CAISEADRGGEQYF.

This rearrangement joins TRBV14 to TRBJ2-7; the D call of TRBD1 rests on TCRdb alone, since no DNA is present to check it. CDR3 size: 16 residues. Germline loops: CDR1 SGHDN, CDR2 FVKESK. The CDR3 region is CASSQRVGTAPLEQYF.

The chain recombines TRBV30 with TRBJ1-5. CDR1 GTSNPN and CDR2 SVGIG come from the germline V gene (reference sequence). The CDR3 is 12 residues long. CDR3 amino acids: CACQDYNQPQHF. Full variable domain (missing parts from reference TRBV30 and TRBJ1-5): SQTIHQWPATLVQPVGSPLSLECTVEGTSNPNLYWYRQAAGRGLQLLFYSVGIGQISSEVPQNLSASRPQDRQFILSSKKLLLSDSGFYLCACQDYNQPQHFGDGTRLSIL.

This rearrangement joins TRBV5-4 to TRBJ1-1. This CDR3 is built from 14 residues. Germline V gene data show CDR1 as SGHNT and CDR2 as YYREEE (reference sequence). The CDR3 loop is CASSSGLLNTEAFF.

The chain is built from TRBV11-2 and TRBJ2-1; TCRdb indicates TRBD2, and absent DNA this call remains unverified. There are 17 residues in the CDR3. Looked up from germline, CDR1 is SGHAT and CDR2 is FQNNGV. CDR3: CASSLPAGGSSYNEQFF.

This sequence joins TRBV4-2 and TRBJ2-6; with no DNA, the TCRdb D assignment of TRBD1 cannot be verified. The CDR3 contains 20 residues. CDR1 is LGHNA, CDR2 YNFKEQ, per germline. Here the CDR3 reads CASSQSRPGQGSSGANVLTF.

The chain joins TRBV4-1 to TRBJ1-6. There are 12 residues in the CDR3. CDR1 and CDR2 from the germline V gene are MGHRA and YSYEKL. CDR3 in amino acids: CASSQGNSPLHF.

The rearrangement joins TRBV7-9 to TRBJ2-7; TCRdb designates TRBD1, a call that cannot be tested without DNA. The germline gives CDR1 SEHNR, CDR2 FQNEAQ (reference sequence). CDR3 size: 15 residues. The CDR3 is CASSSSGTGSYEQYF. The full variable domain, rest sourced from reference TRBV7-9 and TRBJ2-7, is DTGVSQNPRHKITKRGQNVTFRCDPISEHNRLYWYRQTLGQGPEFLTYFQNEAQLEKSRLLSDRFSAERPKGSFSTLEIQRTEQGDSAMYLCASSSSGTGSYEQYFGPGTRLTVT.

The J gene is TRBJ1-5, the V gene TRBV12-3 or TRBV12-4; TCRdb picks TRBD1, but there is no DNA to check that call. There are 14 residues in the CDR3. CDR3 amino acids: CASSQDGGNQPQHF.

V usage is TRBV2 and J usage is TRBJ1-3; with no DNA, the TCRdb D assignment of TRBD1 cannot be verified. The CDR3 loop spans 17 amino acids. Looked up from germline, CDR1 is SNHLY and CDR2 is FYNNEI. The chain's CDR3 is CASSAGTGVSYGNTIYF.

V is TRBV6-5 and J is TRBJ1-1; TCRdb's D call, TRBD1, is unchecked because there is no DNA. The CDR3 is 15 amino acids. Germline loops: CDR1 MNHEY, CDR2 SVGAGI. The CDR3 sequence is CASSYYGGSGTEAFF.

This chain connects TRBV7-8 to TRBJ2-2; checking the TCRdb D call of TRBD1 is not possible without DNA. This CDR3 region has 15 residues. The V gene's germline CDR1 is SGHVS and CDR2 FQNEAQ. The CDR3 protein is CASSFTGKDTGELFF.